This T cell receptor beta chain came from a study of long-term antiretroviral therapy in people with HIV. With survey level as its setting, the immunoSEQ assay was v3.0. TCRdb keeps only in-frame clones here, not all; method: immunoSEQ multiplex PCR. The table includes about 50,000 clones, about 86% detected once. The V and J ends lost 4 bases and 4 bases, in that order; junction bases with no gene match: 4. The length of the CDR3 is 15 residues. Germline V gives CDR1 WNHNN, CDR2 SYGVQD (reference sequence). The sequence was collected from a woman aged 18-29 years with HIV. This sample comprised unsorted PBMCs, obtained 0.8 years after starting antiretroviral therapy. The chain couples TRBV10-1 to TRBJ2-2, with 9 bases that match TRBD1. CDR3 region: CASSGGQGGTGELFF. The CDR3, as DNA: TGCGCCAGCAGTGGGGGACAGGGTGGCACCGGGGAGCTGTTTTTT.